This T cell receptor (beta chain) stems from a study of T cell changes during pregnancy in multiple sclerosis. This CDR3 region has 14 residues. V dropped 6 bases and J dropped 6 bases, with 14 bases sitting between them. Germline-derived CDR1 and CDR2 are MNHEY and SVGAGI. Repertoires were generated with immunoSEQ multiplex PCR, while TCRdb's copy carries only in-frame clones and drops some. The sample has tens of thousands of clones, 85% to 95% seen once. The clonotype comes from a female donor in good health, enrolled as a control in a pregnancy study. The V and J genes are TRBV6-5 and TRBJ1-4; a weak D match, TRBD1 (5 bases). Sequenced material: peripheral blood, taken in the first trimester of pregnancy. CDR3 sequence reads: CASRDSGWDEKLFF. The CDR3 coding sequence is TGTGCCAGCAGAGACTCAGGGTGGGATGAAAAACTGTTTTTT.